This TCR beta chain was identified in a study of blood T cells in healthy people across ages (dated by TCRdb to between 2014 and 2017). With respect to the entire study: In model experiments, roughly one uniquely barcoded TCR beta cDNA molecule per two T cells was captured by template switching. To track age-related changes in TCR beta repertoire diversity, the study relied on deep sequencing normalized with unique cDNA molecular identifiers. To avoid experimental bias, donors of different ages were spread randomly across the sequencing lanes. Two additional independent replicas of 1 million unique cDNA reads from the same blood draw were analyzed for two donors (one aged 18 to 29 and one aged 80 or older). The donors were split into four age groups: young (average around 15 years), middle-aged (around 37), aged (more than 60) and long-lived (82).

The donors were a few dozen Caucasian individuals from Russia, aged 6 to 90 years, who were systemically healthy. Ten milliliters of peripheral blood were drawn from each donor into EDTA-treated Vacutainer tubes. Ficoll-Paque density-gradient centrifugation was used to isolate PBMCs, with at least 7 million per sample. Total RNA was extracted from PBMCs with Trizol reagent, with at least 5 micrograms obtained per sample. For every donor, an aliquot of PBMCs went through flow cytometry to measure the percentages of naive CD45RAhigh/CD27high T cells. The cysteine opens and the phenylalanine closes a CDR3 of 14 amino acids. The read is trimmed to its CDR3 DNA, 42 bases read in frame from base 1. Trimming takes 6 bases from V and 6 bases from J, and the germline ends sit 14 bases apart. CDR1 MNHEY and CDR2 SMNVEV are derived from the germline V gene (reference sequence). Of note for this clonotype: The antigen it binds to is not known. Per-base quality was not reported, and no clone a single base away is much larger than it.

The method behind the library was 5' RACE. The data were produced on an Illumina HiSeq 2500. A second PCR of about 6 to 11 cycles was performed with a sample-barcoded 5' primer and a J-beta primer mix. Each TCR beta cDNA molecule received a unique molecular identifier from a template-switch 5' adaptor carrying 12 random nucleotides. Each sample yielded at least 3 million CDR3-containing paired-end reads. The Mint cDNA synthesis kit, primed by a TRBC-specific oligonucleotide, was used to synthesize first-strand cDNA from all RNA. Following uracil-DNA glycosylase treatment, a first 18-cycle PCR with universal primers M1SS and BC2_uni_R was performed on all cDNA. In the paper's pipeline: For normalization, 1 million high-quality reads, each with a distinct molecular identifier, were randomly selected from each sample. Instead of being binned into consensus sequences, reads that shared molecular identifiers were thrown out. CDR3 identification, clonotype clustering and error correction used MiTCR with a Q25 quality threshold and the strictest error-elimination algorithm. A nonparametric unseen species model using Euler transformation provided a lower-bound estimate of total TCR beta diversity. TCRdb redid the processing of the public reads, applying fastp at Q25 and MiXCR, and retained in-frame beta chains. Each entry is one CDR3 protein sequence, shown with its most common DNA and genes. For this entry, the V and J calls and clone size follow TCRdb and not the study's own pipeline. The sample table holds under 2 million distinct CDR3 sequences, of which roughly a third were seen once. The ten most abundant clones make up roughly 10% of the sample.

Broader findings and caveats from the paper: Because the CMV infection status of the donors was unknown, age-related changes in expanded clonotypes may potentially have been confounded. Bulk unsorted PBMC profiling prevented conclusive comparison of naive and antigen-experienced compartments. Compared with the aged group, the long-lived group had more naive CD4+ T cells, fewer expanded clones and increased TCR diversity, a pattern suggesting age selection. There was a strong correlation between observed TCR beta diversity and the percentage of naive T cells measured by flow cytometry. Total diversity estimates from one million sequenced T cells were considered lower bounds and underestimates. As age increased, observed TCR beta diversity per million T cells dropped in a roughly linear way, and a significant reduction was already evident by age around 41.

This TCR was sampled from a woman in her 30s in good health. The sequenced sample was blood. In this chain, TRBV27 is recombined with TRBJ2-2; the D gene assignment is ambiguous. CDR3 loop: CASRAFGVAGELFF. The DNA is as follows: TGTGCCAGCAGGGCCTTCGGCGTAGCCGGGGAGCTGTTTTTT.